This T cell receptor (beta chain) was documented in a study of T-cell reconstitution after alpha-beta-depleted transplantation in children. Unique molecular identifiers were used in preparing the TCRbeta library. TCRdb re-analysed the PCR reads in MiXCR, keeping a single row per CDR3 protein. The sample yields 640,000 or so distinct CDR3 sequences, roughly 17% seen once. This CDR3 spans 12 amino acids. V gave up 2 bases and J gave up 7 bases, with 8 bases separating them. The germline gives CDR1 MGHDK, CDR2 SYGVNS. Only a few counts were recorded for this clonotype. This material consisted of PBMCs from the stem cell graft donor, taken from the stem cell graft. The TCR was taken from a human donor who donated a stem cell graft to a child with acute myeloid leukemia. The chain is built from TRBV25-1 and TRBJ1-2, with D possibly being TRBD1 (5 bases). The CDR3 DNA sequence: TGTGCCAGCAGTGAACAGGGACGTGGCTACACCTTC. It specifies CASSEQGRGYTF.